The next 2 T cell receptor beta chains were all read from a single sample in a study of OX40 agonist ivuxolimab in advanced cancers. The protocol was immunoSEQ multiplex PCR, while the TCRdb copy is restricted to in-frame clones and leaves out a portion. This sample has about 81,000 clones, with about 81% found just once. The sequenced sample was CD4+ or CD8+ T cells sorted from blood, obtained in a trial of the OX40 agonist ivuxolimab. All receptors derive from an adult with an advanced solid tumor such as melanoma, head and neck, liver or kidney cancer.

V and J are TRBV28 and TRBJ2-5; no clear D. The CDR3 is 15 amino acids. Per the germline V gene, CDR1 is MDHEN and CDR2 is SYDVKM. The V and J ends lost 4 bases and 4 bases respectively, with 16 bases between them. For the CDR3, the DNA is TGTGCCAGCAGTTCCTCAGGACGGCCTCGAGAGACCCAGTACTTC. Its translation is CASSSSGRPRETQYF.

This rearrangement joins TRBV27 to TRBJ2-7; D may be TRBD2 (7 bases). This CDR3 region has 14 residues. Germline V CDR1 and CDR2: MNHEY, SMNVEV (reference sequence). V was shortened by 5 bases and J by 2 bases, with 13 bases between the two germline ends. In DNA form, the CDR3 reads TGTGCCAGCAGTCTGGGAGGGGGACCCTACGAGCAGTACGTC. The encoded protein is CASSLGGGPYEQYV.